This T cell receptor (beta chain) was recorded in a study of resident and recirculating memory T cells in vitiligo. For the study at large: Shave-biopsy epidermis from lesional and nonlesional skin was sequenced alongside PBMCs. Whole samples, not sorted cells, were homogenized and used for genomic DNA extraction. Findings of the study overall: Sequences differed between biopsy sites and patients, suggesting private specificity.

The table came from immunoSEQ multiplex PCR; TCRdb's copy has only in-frame clones and leaves some out. The sample shows 65,000 to 80,000 clones, approximately 90% of them seen only once. About this clone itself: What it binds is not known.

Germline CDR1 is MGHRA and CDR2 is YSYEKL. The CDR3 is 17 residues long. After removal of 1 base from V and 6 bases from J, the junction contained 12 bases not matched to a gene. Sequencing was done on a sample of blood. The rearrangement joins TRBV4-1 to TRBJ2-7; 10 nucleotides align to TRBD2. This TCR was recovered from a male donor with vitiligo. The CDR3 loop is CASSQGLLLAGDAEQYF. CDR3 coding DNA: TGCGCCAGCAGCCAAGGCCTTCTCCTAGCGGGAGATGCCGAGCAGTACTTC.